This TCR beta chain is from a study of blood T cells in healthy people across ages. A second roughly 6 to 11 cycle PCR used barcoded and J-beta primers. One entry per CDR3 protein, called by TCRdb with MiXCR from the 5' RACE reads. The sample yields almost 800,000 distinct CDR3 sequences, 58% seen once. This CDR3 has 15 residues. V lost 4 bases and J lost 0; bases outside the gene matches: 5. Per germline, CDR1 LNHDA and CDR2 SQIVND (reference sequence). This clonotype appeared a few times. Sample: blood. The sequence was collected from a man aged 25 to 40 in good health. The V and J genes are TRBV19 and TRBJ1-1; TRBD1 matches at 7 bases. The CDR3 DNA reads TGTGCCAGTAGTACGCCGGGACAGATGAACACTGAAGCTTTCTTT. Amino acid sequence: CASSTPGQMNTEAFF.